This TCR beta chain was observed in a study of T-cell memory formation after mild COVID-19. In the study overall: The study found TCR clusters largely donor specific. Study conclusions and caveats: A second wave of clones peaked on day 37, and their SARS-CoV-2 specificity went unconfirmed. CD8+ contracting clones occupied EMRA, while CD4+ ones occupied mainly CM and EM.

This clonotype was picked up a small number of times. Antigen: not known. Researchers used 5'RACE with constant-segment primers to make TCR alpha and TCR beta cDNA libraries that carry sample barcodes and UMIs. TCRdb itself ran the 5' RACE reads through MiXCR, one entry per CDR3 protein. The table includes 100,000 to 120,000 distinct CDR3 sequences, about a fifth detected once. V was trimmed by 1 base and J by 0 bases, leaving 10 bases between them. In germline, CDR1 is MNHEY, CDR2 SVGAGI. CDR3 length: 16 residues. The sequenced sample consisted of PBMCs or a T cell subset sorted from them (not recorded which). The V gene is TRBV6-5, the J gene TRBJ2-1; TRBD1 or TRBD2 may be the D gene (6 bases each). The receptor's source is a man aged 18 to 30 who had mild COVID-19 (a few samples of this study predate the infection). Cell type and time point are not known. This CDR3 reads CASSYLEGGSYNEQFF. The CDR3 DNA sequence: TGTGCCAGCAGTTACTTGGAGGGGGGCTCCTACAATGAGCAGTTCTTC.